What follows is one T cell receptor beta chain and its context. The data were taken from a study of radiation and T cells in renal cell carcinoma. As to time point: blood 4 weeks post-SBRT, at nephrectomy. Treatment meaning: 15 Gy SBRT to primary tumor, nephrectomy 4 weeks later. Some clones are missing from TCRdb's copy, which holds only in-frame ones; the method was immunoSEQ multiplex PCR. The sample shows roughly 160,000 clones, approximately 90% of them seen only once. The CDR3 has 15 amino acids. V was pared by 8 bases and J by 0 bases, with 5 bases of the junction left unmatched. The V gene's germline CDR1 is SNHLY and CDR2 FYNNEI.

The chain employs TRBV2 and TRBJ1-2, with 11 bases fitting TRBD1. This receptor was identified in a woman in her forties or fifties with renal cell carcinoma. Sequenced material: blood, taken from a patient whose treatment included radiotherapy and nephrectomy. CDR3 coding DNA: TGTGCCAGCTACGGACAGGGGGCAACTAACTATGGCTACACCTTC. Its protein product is CASYGQGATNYGYTF. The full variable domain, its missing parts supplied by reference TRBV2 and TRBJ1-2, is EPEVTQTPSHQVTQMGQEVILRCVPISNHLYFYWYRQILGQKVEFLVSFYNNEISEKSEIFDDQFSVERPDGSNFTLKIRSTKLEDSAMYFCASYGQGATNYGYTFGSGTRLTVV.